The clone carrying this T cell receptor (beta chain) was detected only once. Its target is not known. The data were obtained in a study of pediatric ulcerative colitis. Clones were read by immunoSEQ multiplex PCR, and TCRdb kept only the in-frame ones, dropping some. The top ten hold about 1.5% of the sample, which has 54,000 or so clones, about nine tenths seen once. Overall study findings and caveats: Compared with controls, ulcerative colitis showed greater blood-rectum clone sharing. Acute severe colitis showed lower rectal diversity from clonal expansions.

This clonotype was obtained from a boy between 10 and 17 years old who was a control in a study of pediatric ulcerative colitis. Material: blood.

DNA of the CDR3: TGTGCCAGCAGGGGGTTGAATTCACCCCTCCACTTT. Its protein product is CASRGLNSPLHF. This chain links TRBV6-1 with TRBJ1-6; D is unclear. The CDR3 runs 12 residues. Germline lookup yields CDR1 MNHNS and CDR2 SASEGT. Trimming left V 6 bases short and J 7 bases short, with 7 bases between.